These 21 T cell receptor beta chains share one sample of origin, sequenced in a study of CD8+CD57+ T cells in acquired aplastic anemia. It was genomic DNA that served as the template for profiling TCR beta VDJ and CDR3. TCRdb reprocessed the reads with MiXCR, giving one entry per CDR3 protein. Of under 350,000 distinct CDR3 sequences detected, roughly 50% appear once; the ten largest clones hold 7% to 9%. Sequenced sample: sorted CD4+, CD8+, or CD8+CD57+ T cells (not recorded which) from PBMCs. These TCRs come from a human donor with severe aplastic anemia or a healthy control (not recorded which).

V is TRBV28 and J is TRBJ1-1; 9 bases fit TRBD1. V lost 4 bases, J lost 0 bases, and 6 bases stayed unmatched. From germline, CDR1 is MDHEN and CDR2 SYDVKM. The CDR3 covers 16 residues. The CDR3 DNA is TGTGCCAGCAGTTGGGGACAGGGACTACTGAACACTGAAGCTTTCTTT. Amino acids: CASSWGQGLLNTEAFF.

The rearrangement uses TRBV20-1 and TRBJ2-7; no firm D call. V lost 0 bases and J 3 bases, leaving 15 bases between the germline ends. Germline CDR1 and CDR2: DFQATT and SNEGSKA (reference sequence). The CDR3 totals 15 residues. The CDR3: CSARDYQDPGYEQYF. The CDR3 region has the DNA TGCAGTGCTAGAGATTACCAGGACCCGGGCTACGAGCAGTACTTC.

This clonotype was picked up many times. The J gene is TRBJ1-4, the V gene TRBV19; 7 positions agree with TRBD1. Germline-derived CDR1 and CDR2 are LNHDA and SQIVND (reference sequence). Unmatched junction bases numbered 10, after V lost 6 bases and J lost 6 bases. The CDR3 contains 15 residues. The chain's CDR3 is CASSQPTGTHEKLFF. The CDR3 region has the DNA TGTGCCAGTAGCCAACCGACAGGGACCCATGAAAAACTGTTTTTT.

As concerns this clonotype: Being one base from a much bigger clone, this may be a read error. The chain couples TRBV12-3 or TRBV12-4 to TRBJ1-1, with a tentative D call TRBD1 (5 bases). The ends were cut back, 6 bases at V and 1 base at J, with 12 bases in the middle. This CDR3 has 14 residues. DNA of the CDR3: TGTGCCAGCAGCTCTAGGGACTGGAACACTGAAGCTTTCTTT. Its translation is CASSSRDWNTEAFF.

This clonotype has more than one count but fewer than ten. The rearrangement joins TRBV12-3 or TRBV12-4 to TRBJ2-3; 13 nucleotides agree with TRBD2. The trim removed 6 bases at V and 3 bases at J, leaving 3 bases unmatched. The CDR3 spans 15 residues. The CDR3 here is CASSPGLAGTDTQYF. The CDR3 DNA reads TGTGCCAGCAGCCCGGGACTAGCGGGGACAGATACGCAGTATTTT.

The chain recombines TRBV19 with TRBJ1-1, with a tentative D call TRBD1 (5 bases). Germline V lookup: CDR1 LNHDA, CDR2 SQIVND (reference sequence). The CDR3 is 14 residues long. The V end lost 3 bases, the J end lost 1 base, and 9 bases lay between the germline ends. The CDR3 spells CASSIGAGNTEAFF. The CDR3 nucleotides read TGTGCCAGTAGTATTGGGGCGGGGAACACTGAAGCTTTCTTT.

The rearrangement links TRBV7-9 to TRBJ2-7; unclear D gene. Per the germline V gene, CDR1 is SEHNR and CDR2 is FQNEAQ (reference sequence). The CDR3 loop spans 12 amino acids. Trimming stripped 4 bases from V and 6 bases from J, with 10 bases between. CDR3 in DNA: TGTGCCAGCAGCTCCATGAGAAGCGAGCAGTACTTC. This codes for CASSSMRSEQYF.

This clonotype was detected ten times or more. The chain links TRBV6-6 to TRBJ2-7; weak D call: TRBD1 (5 bases). The CDR3 runs to 14 residues. Germline-derived CDR1 and CDR2 are MNHNY and SVGAGI (reference sequence). V was pared by 0 bases and J by 0 bases, with 6 bases between. The CDR3 loop reads CASSYSGVSYEQYF. The CDR3 nucleotides are TGTGCCAGCAGTTACTCAGGGGTCTCCTACGAGCAGTACTTC.

This clonotype was recorded a few times. This may come from a read error, since a much larger clone is one base off. This rearrangement joins TRBV6-5 to TRBJ2-3; no clear D gene. Trimming left V 0 bases short and J 6 bases short, with 7 bases between. CDR3 length: 13 amino acids. Germline CDR1 and CDR2: MNHEY and SVGAGI. The CDR3 reads CASSYSIRDTQYF. The CDR3 DNA reads as TGTGCCAGCAGTTACTCGATTAGGGATACGCAGTATTTT.

This clonotype was recorded many times. The chain is built from TRBV5-1 and TRBJ1-1, with D perhaps matching TRBD1 (6 bases). This CDR3 comprises 16 residues. With 4 bases removed from V and 0 bases from J, the gap between germline ends came to 16 bases. Germline V CDR1 and CDR2: SGHRS, YFSETQ. DNA of the CDR3: TGCGCCAGCAGCAACGGACAGACCGCTTTGAACACTGAAGCTTTCTTT. It yields the protein CASSNGQTALNTEAFF.

The table lists this clonotype with many counts. The chain employs TRBV11-2 and TRBJ2-2, with no clear D. The germline V gene encodes CDR1 SGHAT and CDR2 FQNNGV. V was cut by 7 bases and J by 6 bases, with 12 bases left in between. The CDR3 runs 13 residues. The CDR3: CASKRSRSGELFF. The DNA for the CDR3 is TGTGCCAGCAAACGGTCCCGTTCCGGGGAGCTGTTTTTT.

The table lists this clonotype with many counts. The V and J genes are TRBV5-1 and TRBJ1-4; D remains ambiguous. The CDR3 totals 16 residues. CDR1 and CDR2 from the germline V gene are SGHRS and YFSETQ. V lost 4 bases and J lost 0, with 13 bases in between. The CDR3 reads CASSPSDPATNEKLFF. In DNA, the CDR3 is TGCGCCAGCAGCCCCTCGGACCCGGCAACTAATGAAAAACTGTTTTTT.

This chain links TRBV20-1 with TRBJ1-6; a possible D gene is TRBD1 (6 bases). Per the germline V gene, CDR1 is DFQATT and CDR2 is SNEGSKA (reference sequence). Trimming pared 6 bases from V and 7 bases from J, leaving 13 bases between. This CDR3 spans 13 amino acids. CDR3 protein: CSAGDKFNSPLHF. The CDR3 region has the DNA TGCAGTGCCGGGGACAAATTCAATTCACCCCTCCACTTT.

This rearrangement joins TRBV7-9 to TRBJ1-6, with a tentative D call TRBD1 (6 bases). The V end was cut by 3 bases, the J end by 16 bases, with 28 bases between. Germline V CDR1 and CDR2: SEHNR, FQNEAQ (reference sequence). This CDR3 has 17 amino acids. DNA of the CDR3: TGTGCCAGCAGCTTGGATTCTTGGGTAGGGGGGCCATCCGCGCTCCACTTT. Protein: CASSLDSWVGGPSALHF.

The rearrangement links TRBV6-1 to TRBJ1-1; 7 nucleotides line up with TRBD1. V shed 6 bases and J 4 bases; nucleotides not matched to a gene: 8. The V gene's germline CDR1 is MNHNS and CDR2 SASEGT. This CDR3 spans 14 amino acids. The CDR3 is CASSYQAGGTEAFF. The CDR3 DNA reads TGTGCCAGCAGCTACCAGGCAGGGGGCACTGAAGCTTTCTTT.

This clonotype was picked up a small number of times. The chain joins TRBV15 to TRBJ2-5; 9 nucleotides align to TRBD1. Germline V gene data show CDR1 as LNHNV and CDR2 as YYDKDF (reference sequence). The CDR3 sequence is 15 residues long. J gave up 5 bases and V 4 bases, and 8 bases lay outside the gene matches. CDR3 region: CATSKTGGVGETQYF. CDR3 nucleotide sequence: TGTGCCACCAGCAAAACAGGGGGCGTCGGGGAGACCCAGTACTTC.

V and J are TRBV7-3 and TRBJ2-3; D assignment may be TRBD1 or TRBD2 (6 bases each). The CDR3 runs to 13 residues. The germline CDR1 and CDR2 sequences are SGHTA and FQGTGA. Trimming left V 8 bases short and J 5 bases short, with 14 bases between. CDR3 nucleotide sequence: TGTGCCAGCGGCAGGGGAGGAGGAGATACGCAGTATTTT. Translated: CASGRGGGDTQYF.

The V and J genes are TRBV19 and TRBJ1-3; no reliable D call. Deletions cut 7 bases from V and 8 bases from J, with 18 bases between. Per the germline V gene, CDR1 is LNHDA and CDR2 is SQIVND (reference sequence). The CDR3 extends over 14 amino acids. CDR3 nucleotides: TGTGCCAGTACCAATGACGGACGCGCGGACACCATATATTTT. It encodes CASTNDGRADTIYF. The entire variable domain, with the rest obtained from reference TRBV19 and TRBJ1-3, is as follows: DGGITQSPKYLFRKEGQNVTLSCEQNLNHDAMYWYRQDPGQGLRLIYYSQIVNDFQKGDIAEGYSVSREKKESFPLTVTSAQKNPTAFYLCASTNDGRADTIYFGEGSWLTVV.

V is TRBV7-9 and J is TRBJ2-7, with 7 nucleotides matching TRBD2. The CDR3 totals 13 residues. Per the germline V gene, CDR1 is SEHNR and CDR2 is FQNEAQ (reference sequence). J gave up 6 bases and V 5 bases, and 7 bases lay outside the gene matches. The chain's CDR3 is CASSVGWGGEQYF. CDR3 bases: TGTGCCAGCAGCGTAGGTTGGGGGGGCGAGCAGTACTTC.

This clonotype was seen once. Possible read error: a much larger clone is one base away. The CDR3 DNA sequence: TGTGCCAGCAGCCAACGCTCGAGCACCGGGGAGCTGTTTTTT. Translation: CASSQRSSTGELFF. This sequence joins TRBV9 and TRBJ2-2, with D hard to call. Germline lookup yields CDR1 SGDLS and CDR2 YYNGEE. V shed 4 bases and J shed 4 bases, with 11 bases lying between them. This CDR3 is built from 14 residues.

This clonotype has a count of ten or more. V is TRBV5-1 and J is TRBJ2-3, with 7 nucleotides matching TRBD1. The trim removed 2 bases at V and 5 bases at J, leaving 8 bases unmatched. Germline CDR1 and CDR2: SGHRS and YFSETQ. CDR3 size: 15 residues. For the CDR3, the DNA is TGCGCCAGCAGCTTCACAAATACAGGGGAAGATACGCAGTATTTT. It specifies CASSFTNTGEDTQYF.